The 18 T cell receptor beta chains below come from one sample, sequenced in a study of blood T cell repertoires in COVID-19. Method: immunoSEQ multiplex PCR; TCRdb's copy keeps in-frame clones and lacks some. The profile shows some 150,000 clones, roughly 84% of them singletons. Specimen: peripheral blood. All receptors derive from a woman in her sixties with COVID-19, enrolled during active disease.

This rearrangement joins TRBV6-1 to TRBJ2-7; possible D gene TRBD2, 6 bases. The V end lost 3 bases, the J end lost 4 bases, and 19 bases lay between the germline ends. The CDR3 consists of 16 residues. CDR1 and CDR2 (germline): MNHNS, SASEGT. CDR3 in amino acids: CASSDLLGGLGYEQYV. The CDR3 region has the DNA TGTGCCAGCAGTGATCTTCTGGGGGGATTGGGTTACGAGCAGTACGTC.

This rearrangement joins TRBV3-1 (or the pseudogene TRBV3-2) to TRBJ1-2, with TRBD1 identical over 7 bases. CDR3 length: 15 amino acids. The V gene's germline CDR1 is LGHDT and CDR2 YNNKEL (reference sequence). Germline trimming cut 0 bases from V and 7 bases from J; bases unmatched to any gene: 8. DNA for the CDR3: TGTGCCAGCAGCCAAGATGTTGGACAGGAGCGTGGCTACACCTTC. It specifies CASSQDVGQERGYTF.

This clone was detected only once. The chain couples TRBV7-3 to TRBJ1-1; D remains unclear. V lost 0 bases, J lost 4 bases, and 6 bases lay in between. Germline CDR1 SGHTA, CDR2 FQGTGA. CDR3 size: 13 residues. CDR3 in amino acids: CASSLTESTEAFF. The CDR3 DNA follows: TGTGCCAGCAGCTTAACAGAGTCCACTGAAGCTTTCTTT.

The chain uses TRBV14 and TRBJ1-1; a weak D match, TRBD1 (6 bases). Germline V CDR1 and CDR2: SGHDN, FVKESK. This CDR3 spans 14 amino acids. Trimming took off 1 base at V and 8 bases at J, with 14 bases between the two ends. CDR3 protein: CASSQVWGTGEAFF. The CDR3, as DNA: TGTGCCAGCAGCCAAGTTTGGGGAACAGGGGAAGCTTTCTTT.

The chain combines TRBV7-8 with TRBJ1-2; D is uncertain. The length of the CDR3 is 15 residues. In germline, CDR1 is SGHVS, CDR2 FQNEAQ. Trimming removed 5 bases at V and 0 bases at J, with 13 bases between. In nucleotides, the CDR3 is TGTGCCAGCAGCCCTCTCCGCCAGACTAACTATGGCTACACCTTC. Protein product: CASSPLRQTNYGYTF. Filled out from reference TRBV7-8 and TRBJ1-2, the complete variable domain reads GAGVSQSPRYKVAKRGQDVALRCDPISGHVSLFWYQQALGQGPEFLTYFQNEAQLDKSGLPSDRFFAERPEGSVSTLKIQRTQQEDSAVYLCASSPLRQTNYGYTFGSGTRLTVV.

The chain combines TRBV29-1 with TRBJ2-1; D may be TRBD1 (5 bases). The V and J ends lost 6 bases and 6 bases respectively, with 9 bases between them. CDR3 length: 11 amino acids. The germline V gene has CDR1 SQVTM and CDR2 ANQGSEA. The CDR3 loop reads CSVKDTNEQFF. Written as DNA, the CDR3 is TGCAGCGTCAAGGACACCAATGAGCAGTTCTTC.

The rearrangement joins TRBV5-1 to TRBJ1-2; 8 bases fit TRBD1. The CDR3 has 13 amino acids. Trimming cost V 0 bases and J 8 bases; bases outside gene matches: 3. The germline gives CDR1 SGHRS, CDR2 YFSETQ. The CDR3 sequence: CASSLGTGFGYTF. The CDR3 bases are TGCGCCAGCAGCTTGGGGACAGGGTTCGGCTACACCTTC.

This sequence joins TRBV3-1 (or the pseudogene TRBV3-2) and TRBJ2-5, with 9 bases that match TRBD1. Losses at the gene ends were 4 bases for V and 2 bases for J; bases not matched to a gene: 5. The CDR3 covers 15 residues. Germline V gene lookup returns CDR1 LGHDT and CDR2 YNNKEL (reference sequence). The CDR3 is CASSRDRALQETQYF. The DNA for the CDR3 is TGTGCCAGCAGCCGGGACAGGGCCCTTCAAGAGACCCAGTACTTC.

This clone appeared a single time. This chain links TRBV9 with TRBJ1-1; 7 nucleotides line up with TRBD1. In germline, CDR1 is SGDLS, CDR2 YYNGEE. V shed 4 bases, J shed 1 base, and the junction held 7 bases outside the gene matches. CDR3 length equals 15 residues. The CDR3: CASSITGVKNTEAFF. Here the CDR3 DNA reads TGTGCCAGCAGCATCACAGGGGTAAAGAACACTGAAGCTTTCTTT.

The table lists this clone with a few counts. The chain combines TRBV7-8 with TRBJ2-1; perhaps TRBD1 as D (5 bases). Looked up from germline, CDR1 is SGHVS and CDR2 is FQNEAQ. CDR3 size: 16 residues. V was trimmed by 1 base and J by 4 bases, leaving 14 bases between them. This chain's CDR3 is CASSLVGAVKYNEQFF. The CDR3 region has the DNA TGTGCCAGCAGCTTAGTAGGGGCTGTCAAATACAATGAGCAGTTCTTC.

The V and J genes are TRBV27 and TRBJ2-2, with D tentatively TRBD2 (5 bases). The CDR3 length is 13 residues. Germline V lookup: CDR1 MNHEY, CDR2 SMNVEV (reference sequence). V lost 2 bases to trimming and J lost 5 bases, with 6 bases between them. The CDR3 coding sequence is TGTGCCAGCAGTTTAGAGGGAACCGGGGAGCTGTTTTTT. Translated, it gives CASSLEGTGELFF.

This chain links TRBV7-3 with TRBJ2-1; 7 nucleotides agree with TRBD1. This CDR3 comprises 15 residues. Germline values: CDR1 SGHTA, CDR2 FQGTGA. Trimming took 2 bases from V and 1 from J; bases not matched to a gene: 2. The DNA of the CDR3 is TGTGCCAGCAGCTTATCGACAGGGTCCTACAATGAGCAGTTCTTC. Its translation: CASSLSTGSYNEQFF.

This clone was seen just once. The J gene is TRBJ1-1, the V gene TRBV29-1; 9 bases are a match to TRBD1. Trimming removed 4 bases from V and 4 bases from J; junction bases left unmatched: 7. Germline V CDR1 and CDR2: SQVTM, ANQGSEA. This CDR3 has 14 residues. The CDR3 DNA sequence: TGCAGCGTTGCTGCCACAGGGGGCGGCACTGAAGCTTTCTTT. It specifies CSVAATGGGTEAFF.

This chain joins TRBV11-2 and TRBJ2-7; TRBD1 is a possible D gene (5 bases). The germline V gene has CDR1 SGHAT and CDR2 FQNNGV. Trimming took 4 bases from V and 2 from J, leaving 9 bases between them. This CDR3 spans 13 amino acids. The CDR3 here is CASSYTGTYEQYF. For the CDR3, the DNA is TGTGCCAGCAGCTATACAGGTACCTACGAGCAGTACTTC.

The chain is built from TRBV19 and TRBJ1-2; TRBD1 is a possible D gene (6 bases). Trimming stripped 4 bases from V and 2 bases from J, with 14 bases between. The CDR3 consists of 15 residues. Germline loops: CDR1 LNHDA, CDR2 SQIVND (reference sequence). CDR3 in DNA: TGTGCCAGTAGTACTCGGGGGGCCACAAACTATGGCTACACCTTC. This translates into CASSTRGATNYGYTF.

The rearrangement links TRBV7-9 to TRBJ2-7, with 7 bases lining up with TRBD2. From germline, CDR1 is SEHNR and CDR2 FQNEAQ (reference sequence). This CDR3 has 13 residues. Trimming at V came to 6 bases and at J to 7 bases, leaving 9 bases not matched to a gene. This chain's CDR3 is CASSSSGVGEQYF. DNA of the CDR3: TGTGCCAGCAGTTCGAGCGGGGTGGGGGAGCAGTACTTC.

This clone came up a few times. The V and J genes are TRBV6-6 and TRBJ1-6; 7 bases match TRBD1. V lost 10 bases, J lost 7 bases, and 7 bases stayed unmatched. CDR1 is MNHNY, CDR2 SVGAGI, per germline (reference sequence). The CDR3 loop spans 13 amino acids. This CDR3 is CATLIQGNSPLHF. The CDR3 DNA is TGTGCCACCCTTATACAGGGGAATTCACCCCTCCACTTT.

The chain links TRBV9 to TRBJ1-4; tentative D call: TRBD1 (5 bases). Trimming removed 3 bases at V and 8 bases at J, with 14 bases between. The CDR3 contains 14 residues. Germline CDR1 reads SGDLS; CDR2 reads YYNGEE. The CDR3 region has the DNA TGTGCCAGCAGCGCCGCAGGGCTAAAAGAAAAACTGTTTTTT. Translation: CASSAAGLKEKLFF. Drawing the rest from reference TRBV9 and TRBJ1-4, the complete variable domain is DSGVTQTPKHLITATGQRVTLRCSPRSGDLSVYWYQQSLDQGLQFLIQYYNGEERAKGNILERFSAQQFPDLHSELNLSSLELGDSALYFCASSAAGLKEKLFFGSGTQLSVL.